These T cell receptor beta chains were read from a single sample in a study of shared clonotypes between healthy human individuals. Clones were sequenced by immunoSEQ multiplex PCR, and TCRdb holds only the in-frame ones, with some missing. In the table there are roughly 1 million clones, roughly 75% of which are singletons. The specimen sequenced was memory CD4+ T cells sorted from blood. These receptor sequences come from a man younger than 30 in good health. Each CDR3 is given with its conserved first and last residue. The D gene is left open where the match is weak. Size values are once, few and many counts, or a class for expanded clones, and some rows have none.

J gene,clone size,D gene,V gene,CDR3 DNA,CDR3 protein
TRBJ1-2,-,TRBD1,TRBV28,TGTGCCAGCAGTTCTACAGGGGTAGGTGGCTACACCTTC,CASSSTGVGGYTF
TRBJ1-6,-,TRBD1,TRBV18,TGTGCCAGCTCCCCGAACAGGGGCTCTGCTCGATCACCCCTCCACTTT,CASSPNRGSARSPLHF
TRBJ2-7,-,-,TRBV27,TGTGCCAGCAGTTTGGTCCCCCAGGGCGCCCACGAGCAGTACTTC,CASSLVPQGAHEQYF
TRBJ1-1,-,-,TRBV28,TGTGCCAGCAGTTTATGGGGGGGCACTGAAGCTTTCTTT,CASSLWGGTEAFF
TRBJ2-1,-,-,TRBV6-5,TGTGCCAGCAGTTACAAATCCATAAGCTCCTACAATGAGCAGTTCTTC,CASSYKSISSYNEQFF
TRBJ2-7,few,TRBD2,TRBV10-3,TGTGCCATCAGTCCCACATTTAGCGCCCGGGAGGGCCGCTACGAGCAGTACTTC,CAISPTFSAREGRYEQYF
TRBJ2-7,once,TRBD2,TRBV30,TGTGCCTGGAGACTAGCGGGGGGTTACGAGCAGTACTTC,CAWRLAGGYEQYF
TRBJ2-1,-,-,TRBV29-1,TGCAGCGTTGATGCTCGCGGGGGCCCTTGGGATGAGCAGTTCTTC,CSVDARGGPWDEQFF
TRBJ2-5,-,-,TRBV19,TGTGCCAGTAGTATCCTGATACAAGAGACCCAGTACTTC,CASSILIQETQYF
TRBJ1-5,-,-,TRBV2,TGTGCCAGCAGTGAAGAGCCGAATAGCAATCAGCCCCAGCATTTT,CASSEEPNSNQPQHF
TRBJ2-7,once,TRBD2,TRBV7-2,TGTGCCAGCAGCTTAGGGACTAGCGGTACCTACGAGCAGTACTTC,CASSLGTSGTYEQYF
TRBJ1-1,once,-,TRBV25-1,TGTGCCAGCAGTGCCGGACCTGGGAGTGGGGACACTGAAGCTTTCTTT,CASSAGPGSGDTEAFF
TRBJ1-3,-,-,TRBV7-5,TGTGCCAGCCTCGGGACCCCTCGCCGCTGCTCTGGAAACACCATATATTTT,CASLGTPRRCSGNTIYF
TRBJ1-4,-,TRBD1,TRBV27,TGTGCCAGCAGTTCCGGGACAGGGATATATGCAACTAATGAAAAACTGTTTTTT,CASSSGTGIYATNEKLFF
TRBJ2-1,-,TRBD2,TRBV6-5,TGTGCCAGCAGTGGCCTCGGACTAGCGGGGGGCGAGCAGTTCTTC,CASSGLGLAGGEQFF
TRBJ2-5,few,TRBD2,TRBV4-1,TGCGCCAGCAGCCAACCTTCTAGCGGCCAAGAGACCCAGTACTTC,CASSQPSSGQETQYF
TRBJ1-1,-,-,TRBV20-1,TGCAGTGCAGGACAAAGCCGTGAAGCTTTCTTT,CSAGQSREAFF
TRBJ1-4,-,-,TRBV5-4,TGTGCCAGCGGCACCGGGACGGTTCCTGAAAAACTGTTTTTT,CASGTGTVPEKLFF
TRBJ2-7,many,TRBD2,TRBV7-2,TGTGCCAGCAGCCTGAAGGGCGGGACCTCGACCGGGAGGCACGAGCAGTACTTC,CASSLKGGTSTGRHEQYF
TRBJ2-5,-,TRBD1,TRBV10-1,TGCGCCAGCAGTGAGCAGGGGGCCGAGACCCAGTACTTC,CASSEQGAETQYF
TRBJ2-2,-,-,TRBV2,TGTGCCAGCAGCGGCAGGGTCGGAACCGGGGAGCTGTTTTTT,CASSGRVGTGELFF
TRBJ2-7,-,TRBD2,TRBV5-4,TGTGCCAGCAGCCCCCTAGCGGGGGGGCTCACCTACGAGCAGTACTTC,CASSPLAGGLTYEQYF
TRBJ2-7,-,-,TRBV5-6,TGTGCCAGCAGCTTAGGACCCAAGAGGGACTACGAGCAGTACTTC,CASSLGPKRDYEQYF
TRBJ1-5,-,-,TRBV6-5,TGTGCCAGCAGTTATACAGTTAATCAGCCCCAGCATTTT,CASSYTVNQPQHF
TRBJ1-3,once,-,TRBV18,TGTGCCAGCTCACCAGTAACAGGCTCTAGAAACACCATATATTTT,CASSPVTGSRNTIYF
TRBJ2-5,-,-,TRBV5-1,TGCGCCAGCAGCTTCACAGGAGAGACCCAGTACTTC,CASSFTGETQYF
TRBJ2-7,-,TRBD2,TRBV9,TGTGCCAGCAGCGTAGCTAGCGGGCCCACCTACGAGCAGTACTTC,CASSVASGPTYEQYF
TRBJ2-5,-,-,TRBV7-9,TGTGCCAGCAGCGCCCTCCAGGGGACCCAGTACTTC,CASSALQGTQYF
TRBJ1-2,-,-,TRBV10-2,TGCGCCAGCAGTCGACAGTTAGCTAACTATGGCTACACCTTC,CASSRQLANYGYTF
TRBJ2-7,-,TRBD1,TRBV18,TGTGCCAGCTCACCCGGGACAGGGGGCTTTTACGAGCAGTACTTC,CASSPGTGGFYEQYF
TRBJ2-7,-,TRBD2,TRBV10-3,TGTGCCATCAGTGCCTCTAGCGGGAGTATTCGGCCTTACGAGCAGTACTTC,CAISASSGSIRPYEQYF
TRBJ1-5,-,TRBD1,TRBV2,TGTGCCAGCAGGGCCGGCGGCAGGGGGCTATATAGCAATCAGCCCCAGCATTTT,CASRAGGRGLYSNQPQHF
TRBJ2-7,-,-,TRBV7-8,TGTGCCAGCAGCTCCAGCGGCGTGCAGGGAAGATCCTACGAGCAGTACTTC,CASSSSGVQGRSYEQYF
TRBJ2-3,-,TRBD1,TRBV4-3,TGCGCCAGCAGCCCTGAGGGGGCTAGCACAGATACGCAGTATTTT,CASSPEGASTDTQYF
TRBJ2-7,few,-,TRBV28,TGTGCCAGCGCCGCCGGTCCGGGGACAAGCTCCTACGAGCAGTACTTC,CASAAGPGTSSYEQYF
TRBJ1-2,once,-,TRBV7-9,TGTGCCAGCAGCCCGAGGGGGGAGTGGGGCTATGGCTACACCTTC,CASSPRGEWGYGYTF
TRBJ1-6,-,TRBD1,TRBV7-2,TGTGCCAGCAGCCTACAGGGGGATAATTCACCCCTCCACTTT,CASSLQGDNSPLHF
TRBJ1-4,many,-,TRBV5-5,TGTGCCAGCAGCTCCCCTGCTAGCCGCGAAGGTGAAAAACTGTTTTTT,CASSSPASREGEKLFF
TRBJ2-3,-,TRBD2,TRBV7-3,TGTGCCAGCAGCCCGAGCGGGGGCGGGGGAAATACGCAGTATTTT,CASSPSGGGGNTQYF
TRBJ2-5,-,TRBD1,TRBV16,TGTGCCAGCAGCCAACAGGGGGCTGTAACGGAGACCCAGTACTTC,CASSQQGAVTETQYF
TRBJ1-2,-,-,TRBV5-6,TGTGCCAGCAGCCCGACTGAGTCCTATGGCTACACCTTC,CASSPTESYGYTF
TRBJ2-7,-,TRBD2,TRBV6-6,TGTGCCAGCAGCCGTAGCGGGAGTGAGACCTACGAGCAGTATTTC,CASSRSGSETYEQYF
TRBJ1-2,-,-,TRBV5-6,TGTGCCAGCAGCATCCGAGGGACATCCTTCGTGGGCTACACCTTC,CASSIRGTSFVGYTF
TRBJ1-3,-,-,TRBV9,TGTGCCAGCAGCGTAGCTACTGGTGGGACGGGCTCTGGAAACACCATATATTTT,CASSVATGGTGSGNTIYF
TRBJ2-5,-,-,TRBV29-1,TGCAGCGTTGATGAGTGGCAAGAGACCCAGTACTTC,CSVDEWQETQYF
TRBJ1-3,-,TRBD1,TRBV7-3,TGTGCCAGCAGCTTGGGGCCCGACAGGGGAACTGGAAACACCATATATTTT,CASSLGPDRGTGNTIYF
TRBJ1-5,-,-,TRBV2,TGTGCCAGCAAGGCAGTCGGCAATCAGCCCCAGCATTTT,CASKAVGNQPQHF